What follows is one TCR beta chain and its context. Its antigen is undetermined. Only Caucasian adults living in Nashville, Tennessee served as donors. The sample is drawn from a study of shared clonotypes between healthy human individuals. The CDR3 contains 15 residues. Germline values: CDR1 MNHNS, CDR2 SASEGT. Trimming took 2 bases from V and 2 from J, leaving 13 bases between them. Profiling relied on immunoSEQ multiplex PCR, and the TCRdb table lists in-frame clones only, not all of them. The table shows some 320,000 clones, with over 75% occurring only once. Study-level results: A reduction in generation probabilities was seen for non-shared clonotypes relative to those shared by all four donors.

Specimen: memory CD8+ T cells sorted from blood. Subset indicated: CD45RO+ cells pooled with CCR7-negative TemRA cells. The sequence was collected from a man aged 18 to 29 in good health. The chain links TRBV6-1 to TRBJ2-7, with a weak D call TRBD1 (5 bases). The CDR3 loop reads CASSEYQGRAYEQYF. CDR3 in DNA: TGTGCCAGCAGTGAATATCAGGGTAGGGCCTACGAGCAGTACTTC.